This T cell receptor beta chain was obtained from a study of blood T cell repertoires in COVID-19. Background on the study: Spain, Italy and the United States supplied samples that represented acute and convalescent COVID-19.

The V and J ends lost 4 bases and 10 bases respectively, with 7 bases between them. This CDR3 spans 11 amino acids. Germline CDR1 MNHEY, CDR2 SVGEGT. Clones were read by immunoSEQ multiplex PCR, and TCRdb kept only the in-frame ones, dropping some. The table records 40,000 or so clones, roughly nine tenths of them present only once. The chain is built from TRBV6-2 or TRBV6-3 and TRBJ2-2; tentative D call: TRBD1 (6 bases). This clonotype originated in a woman younger than 45 in a cohort sampled during active COVID-19. The sequenced sample was peripheral blood. This CDR3 is CASSLGQELFF. Here the CDR3 DNA reads TGTGCCAGCAGTTTGGGACAGGAGCTGTTTTTT.